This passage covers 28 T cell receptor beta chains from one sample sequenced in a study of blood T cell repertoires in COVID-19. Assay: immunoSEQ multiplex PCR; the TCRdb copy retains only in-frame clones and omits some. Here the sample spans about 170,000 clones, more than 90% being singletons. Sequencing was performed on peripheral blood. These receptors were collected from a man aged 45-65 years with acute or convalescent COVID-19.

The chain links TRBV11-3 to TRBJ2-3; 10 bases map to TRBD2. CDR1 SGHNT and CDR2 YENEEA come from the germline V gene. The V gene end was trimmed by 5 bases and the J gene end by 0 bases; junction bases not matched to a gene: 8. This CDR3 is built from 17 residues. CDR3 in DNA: TGTGCCAGCAGCGCCGGCCAGACTAGCGGGAGCACAGATACGCAGTATTTT. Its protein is CASSAGQTSGSTDTQYF.

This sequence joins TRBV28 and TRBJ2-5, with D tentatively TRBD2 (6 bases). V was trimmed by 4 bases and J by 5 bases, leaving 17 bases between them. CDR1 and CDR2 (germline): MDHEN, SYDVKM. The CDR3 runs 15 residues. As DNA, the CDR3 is TGTGCCAGCAGTTCCCCCGGGACTTCCATGGAGACCCAGTACTTC. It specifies CASSSPGTSMETQYF.

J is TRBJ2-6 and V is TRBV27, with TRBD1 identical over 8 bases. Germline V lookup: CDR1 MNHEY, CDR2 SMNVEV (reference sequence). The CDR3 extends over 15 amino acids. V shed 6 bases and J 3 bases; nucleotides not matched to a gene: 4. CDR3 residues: CASSRTGSGANVLTF. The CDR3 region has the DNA TGTGCCAGCAGCCGGACAGGGAGTGGGGCCAACGTCCTGACTTTC.

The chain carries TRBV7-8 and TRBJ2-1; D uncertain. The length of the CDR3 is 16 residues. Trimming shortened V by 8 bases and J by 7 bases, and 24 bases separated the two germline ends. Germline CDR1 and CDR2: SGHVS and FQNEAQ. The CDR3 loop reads CASHNDRVRSPNEQFF. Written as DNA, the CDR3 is TGTGCCAGCCACAACGACCGGGTGAGGTCCCCGAATGAGCAGTTCTTC.

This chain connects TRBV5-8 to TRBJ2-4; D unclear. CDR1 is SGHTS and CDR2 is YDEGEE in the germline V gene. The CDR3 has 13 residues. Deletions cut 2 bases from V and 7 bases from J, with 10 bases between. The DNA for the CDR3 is TGTGCCAGCAGCTTAGGCGGTCCGAACATTCAGTACTTC. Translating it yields CASSLGGPNIQYF.

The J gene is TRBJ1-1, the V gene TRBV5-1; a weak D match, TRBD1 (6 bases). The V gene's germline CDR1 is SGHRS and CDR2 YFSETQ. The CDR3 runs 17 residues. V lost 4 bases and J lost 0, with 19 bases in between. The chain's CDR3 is CASSKGTFTAMNTEAFF. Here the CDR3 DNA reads TGCGCCAGCAGCAAGGGGACATTCACCGCCATGAACACTGAAGCTTTCTTT.

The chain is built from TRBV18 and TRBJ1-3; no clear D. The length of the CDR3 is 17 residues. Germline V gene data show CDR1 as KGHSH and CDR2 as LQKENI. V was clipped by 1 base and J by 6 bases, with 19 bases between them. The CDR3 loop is CASSPLPESLAENTIYF. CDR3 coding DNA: TGTGCCAGCTCACCACTCCCGGAATCCTTGGCGGAAAACACCATATATTTT.

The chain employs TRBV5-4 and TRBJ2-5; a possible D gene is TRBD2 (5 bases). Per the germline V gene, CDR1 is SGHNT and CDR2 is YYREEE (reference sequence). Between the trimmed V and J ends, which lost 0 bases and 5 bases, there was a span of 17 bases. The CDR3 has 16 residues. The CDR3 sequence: CASSLAGILGRETQYF. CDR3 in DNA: TGTGCCAGCAGCTTGGCCGGGATACTCGGTCGGGAGACCCAGTACTTC.

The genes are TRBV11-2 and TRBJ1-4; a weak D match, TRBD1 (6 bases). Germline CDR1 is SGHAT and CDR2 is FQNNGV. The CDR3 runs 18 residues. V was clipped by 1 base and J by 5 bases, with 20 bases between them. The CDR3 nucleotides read TGTGCCAGCAGCTTAGTAGGGGGTAGATACTCACGAAATGAAAAACTGTTTTTT. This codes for CASSLVGGRYSRNEKLFF.

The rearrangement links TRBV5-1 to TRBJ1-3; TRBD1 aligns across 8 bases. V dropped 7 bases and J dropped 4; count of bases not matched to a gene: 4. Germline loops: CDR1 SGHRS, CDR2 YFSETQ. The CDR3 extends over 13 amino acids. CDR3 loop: CASSGQGGNTIYF. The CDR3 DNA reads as TGCGCCAGCTCCGGACAGGGAGGAAACACCATATATTTT. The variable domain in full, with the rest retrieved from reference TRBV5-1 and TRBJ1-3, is KAGVTQTPRYLIKTRGQQVTLSCSPISGHRSVSWYQQTPGQGLQFLFEYFSETQRNKGNFPGRFSGRQFSNSRSEMNVSTLELGDSALYLCASSGQGGNTIYFGEGSWLTVV.

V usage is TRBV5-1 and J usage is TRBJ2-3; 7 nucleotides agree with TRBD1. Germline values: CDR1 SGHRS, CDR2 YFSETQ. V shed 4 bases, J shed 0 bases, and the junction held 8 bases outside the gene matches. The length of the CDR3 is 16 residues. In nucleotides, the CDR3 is TGCGCCAGCAGCGAGAACGGACAGGCCAGCACAGATACGCAGTATTTT. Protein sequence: CASSENGQASTDTQYF.

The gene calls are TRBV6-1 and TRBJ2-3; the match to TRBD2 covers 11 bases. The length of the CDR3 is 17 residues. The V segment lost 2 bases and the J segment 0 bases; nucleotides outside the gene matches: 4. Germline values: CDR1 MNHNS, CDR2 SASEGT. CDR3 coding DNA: TGTGCCAGCAGTGAATCCCGGACTAGCGGGAGCACAGATACGCAGTATTTT. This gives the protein CASSESRTSGSTDTQYF.

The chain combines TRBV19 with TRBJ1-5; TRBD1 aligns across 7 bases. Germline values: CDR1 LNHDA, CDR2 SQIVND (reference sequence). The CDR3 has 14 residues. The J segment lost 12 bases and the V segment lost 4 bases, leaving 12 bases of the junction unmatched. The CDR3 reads CASSTGQSAGGQHF. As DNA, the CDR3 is TGTGCCAGTAGTACTGGGCAGTCCGCAGGGGGCCAGCATTTT.

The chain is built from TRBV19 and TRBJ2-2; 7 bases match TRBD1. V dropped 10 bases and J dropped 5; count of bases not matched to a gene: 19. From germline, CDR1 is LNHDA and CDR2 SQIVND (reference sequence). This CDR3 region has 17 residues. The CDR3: CATNRQGLLLETGELFF. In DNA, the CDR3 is TGTGCCACTAACCGACAGGGCCTCCTCCTCGAAACCGGGGAGCTGTTTTTT. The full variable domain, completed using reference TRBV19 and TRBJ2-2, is DGGITQSPKYLFRKEGQNVTLSCEQNLNHDAMYWYRQDPGQGLRLIYYSQIVNDFQKGDIAEGYSVSREKKESFPLTVTSAQKNPTAFYLCATNRQGLLLETGELFFGEGSRLTVL.

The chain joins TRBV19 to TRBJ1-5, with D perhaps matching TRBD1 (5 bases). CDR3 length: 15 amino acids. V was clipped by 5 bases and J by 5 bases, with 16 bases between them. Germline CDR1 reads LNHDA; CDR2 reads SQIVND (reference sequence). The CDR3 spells CASSEWSGGDQPQHF. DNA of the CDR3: TGTGCCAGTAGTGAGTGGTCGGGGGGGGATCAGCCCCAGCATTTT.

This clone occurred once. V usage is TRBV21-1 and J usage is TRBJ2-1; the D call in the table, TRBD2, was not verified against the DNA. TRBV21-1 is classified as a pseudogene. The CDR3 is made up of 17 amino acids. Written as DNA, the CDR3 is TGTGCCAGCAGCAAAGTCAGGATTACTAGCTCCTACAATGAGCAGTTCTTC. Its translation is CASSKVRITSSYNEQFF.

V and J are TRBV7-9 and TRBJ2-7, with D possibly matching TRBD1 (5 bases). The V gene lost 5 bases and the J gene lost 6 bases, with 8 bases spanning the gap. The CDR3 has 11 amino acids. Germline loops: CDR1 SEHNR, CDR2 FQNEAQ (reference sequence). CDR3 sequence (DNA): TGTGCCAGCAGCACTCAGGGCGAGCAGTACTTC. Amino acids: CASSTQGEQYF.

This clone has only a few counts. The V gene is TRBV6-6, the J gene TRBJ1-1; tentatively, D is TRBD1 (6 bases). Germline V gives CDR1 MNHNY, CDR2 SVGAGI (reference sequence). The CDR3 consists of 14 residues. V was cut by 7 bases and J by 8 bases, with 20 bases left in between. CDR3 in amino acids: CASTLTTGTREAFF. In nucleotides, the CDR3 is TGTGCCAGCACATTGACGACAGGCACCCGGGAAGCTTTCTTT.

This CDR3 reads CASSPGPPGNSPLHF. The CDR3 coding sequence is TGTGCCAGCAGCCCCGGGCCACCAGGGAATTCACCCCTCCACTTT. The chain has TRBV7-6 and TRBJ1-6, with TRBD1 as a possible D gene (5 bases). The ends were cut back, 5 bases at V and 7 bases at J, with 15 bases in the middle. The CDR3 runs to 15 residues. Germline CDR1 and CDR2: SGHVS and FNYEAQ. The full variable domain, rest sourced from reference TRBV7-6 and TRBJ1-6, is GAGVSQSPRYKVTKRGQDVALRCDPISGHVSLYWYRQALGQGPEFLTYFNYEAQQDKSGLPNDRFSAERPEGSISTLTIQRTEQRDSAMYRCASSPGPPGNSPLHFGNGTRLTVT.

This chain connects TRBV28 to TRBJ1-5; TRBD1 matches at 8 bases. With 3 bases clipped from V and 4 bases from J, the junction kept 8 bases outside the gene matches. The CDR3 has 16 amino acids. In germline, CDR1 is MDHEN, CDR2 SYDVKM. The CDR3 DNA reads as TGTGCCAGCAGTTTTCTTTGGCAGGGGGCGAATCAGCCCCAGCATTTT. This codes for CASSFLWQGANQPQHF.

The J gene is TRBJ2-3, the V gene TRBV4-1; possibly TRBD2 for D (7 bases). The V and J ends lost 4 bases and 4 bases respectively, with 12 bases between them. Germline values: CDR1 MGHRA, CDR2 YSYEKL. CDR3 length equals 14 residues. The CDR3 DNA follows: TGCGCCAGCAGCCCCACAGGGAGGGCAGATACGCAGTATTTT. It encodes CASSPTGRADTQYF.

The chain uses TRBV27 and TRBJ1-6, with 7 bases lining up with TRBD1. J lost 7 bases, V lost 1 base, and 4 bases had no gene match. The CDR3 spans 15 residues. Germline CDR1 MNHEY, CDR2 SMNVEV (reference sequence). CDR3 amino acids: CASSLFGTENSPLHF. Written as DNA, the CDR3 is TGTGCCAGCAGTTTATTTGGGACAGAAAATTCACCCCTCCACTTT.

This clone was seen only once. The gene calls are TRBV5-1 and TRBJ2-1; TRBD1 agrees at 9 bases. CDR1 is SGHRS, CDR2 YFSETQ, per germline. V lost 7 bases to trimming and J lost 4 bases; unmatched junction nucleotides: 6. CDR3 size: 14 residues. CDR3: CASATGGEYNEQFF. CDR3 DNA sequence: TGCGCCAGCGCGACAGGGGGGGAGTACAATGAGCAGTTCTTC.

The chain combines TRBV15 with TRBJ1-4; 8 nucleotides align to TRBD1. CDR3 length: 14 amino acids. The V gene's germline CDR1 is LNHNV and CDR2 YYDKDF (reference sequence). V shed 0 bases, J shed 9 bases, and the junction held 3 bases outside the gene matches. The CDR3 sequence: CATSRDRGHQKLFF. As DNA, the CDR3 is TGTGCCACCAGCAGAGACAGGGGGCATCAAAAACTGTTTTTT. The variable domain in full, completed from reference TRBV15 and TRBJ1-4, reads DAMVIQNPRYQVTQFGKPVTLSCSQTLNHNVMYWYQQKSSQAPKLLFHYYDKDFNNEADTPDNFQSRRPNTSFCFLDIRSPGLGDTAMYLCATSRDRGHQKLFFGSGTQLSVL.

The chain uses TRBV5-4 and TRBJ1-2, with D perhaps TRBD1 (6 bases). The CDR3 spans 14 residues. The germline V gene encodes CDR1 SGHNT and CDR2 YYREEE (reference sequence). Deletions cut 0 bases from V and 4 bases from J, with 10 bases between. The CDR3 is CASSLALQGYGYTF. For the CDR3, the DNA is TGTGCCAGCAGCTTGGCATTACAGGGCTATGGCTACACCTTC.

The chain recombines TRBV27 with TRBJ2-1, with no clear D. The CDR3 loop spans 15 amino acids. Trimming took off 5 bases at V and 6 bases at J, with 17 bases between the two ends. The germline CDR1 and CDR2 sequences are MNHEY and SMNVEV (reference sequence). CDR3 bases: TGTGCCAGCAGTCCGAGCATAACCCGGGTCAATGAGCAGTTCTTC. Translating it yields CASSPSITRVNEQFF.

The CDR3 nucleotides are TGCAGCGTTCAACGCTCGAAGTCGGGGGGGTCTTATGGCTACACCTTC. Translation: CSVQRSKSGGSYGYTF. The V and J genes are TRBV29-1 and TRBJ1-2; TRBD1 is a possible D gene (5 bases). V dropped 5 bases and J dropped 5 bases, with 24 bases sitting between them. The CDR3 loop spans 16 amino acids. Germline lookup yields CDR1 SQVTM and CDR2 ANQGSEA.

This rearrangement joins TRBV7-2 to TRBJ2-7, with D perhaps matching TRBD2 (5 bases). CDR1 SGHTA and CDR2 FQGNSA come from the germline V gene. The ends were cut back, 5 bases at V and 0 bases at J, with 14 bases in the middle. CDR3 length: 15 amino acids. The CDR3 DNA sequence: TGTGCCAGCAGCCCCCGGCCCGGGATCTCCTACGAGCAGTACTTC. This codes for CASSPRPGISYEQYF.